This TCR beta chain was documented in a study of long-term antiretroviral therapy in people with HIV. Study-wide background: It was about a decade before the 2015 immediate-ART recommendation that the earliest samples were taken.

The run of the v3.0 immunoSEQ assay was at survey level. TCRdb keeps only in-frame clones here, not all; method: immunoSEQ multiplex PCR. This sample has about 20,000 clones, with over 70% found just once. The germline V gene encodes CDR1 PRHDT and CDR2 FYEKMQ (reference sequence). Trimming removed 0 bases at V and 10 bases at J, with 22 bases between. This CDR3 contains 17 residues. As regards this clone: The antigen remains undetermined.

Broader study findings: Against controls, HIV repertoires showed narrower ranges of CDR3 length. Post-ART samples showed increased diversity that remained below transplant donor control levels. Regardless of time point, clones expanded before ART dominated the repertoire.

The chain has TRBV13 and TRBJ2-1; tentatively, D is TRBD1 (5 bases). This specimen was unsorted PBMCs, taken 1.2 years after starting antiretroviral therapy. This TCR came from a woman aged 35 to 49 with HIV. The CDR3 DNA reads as TGTGCCAGCAGCTTAGGCAAAATGGCTGGAGCCCAGGGCGAGCAGTTCTTC. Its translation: CASSLGKMAGAQGEQFF.